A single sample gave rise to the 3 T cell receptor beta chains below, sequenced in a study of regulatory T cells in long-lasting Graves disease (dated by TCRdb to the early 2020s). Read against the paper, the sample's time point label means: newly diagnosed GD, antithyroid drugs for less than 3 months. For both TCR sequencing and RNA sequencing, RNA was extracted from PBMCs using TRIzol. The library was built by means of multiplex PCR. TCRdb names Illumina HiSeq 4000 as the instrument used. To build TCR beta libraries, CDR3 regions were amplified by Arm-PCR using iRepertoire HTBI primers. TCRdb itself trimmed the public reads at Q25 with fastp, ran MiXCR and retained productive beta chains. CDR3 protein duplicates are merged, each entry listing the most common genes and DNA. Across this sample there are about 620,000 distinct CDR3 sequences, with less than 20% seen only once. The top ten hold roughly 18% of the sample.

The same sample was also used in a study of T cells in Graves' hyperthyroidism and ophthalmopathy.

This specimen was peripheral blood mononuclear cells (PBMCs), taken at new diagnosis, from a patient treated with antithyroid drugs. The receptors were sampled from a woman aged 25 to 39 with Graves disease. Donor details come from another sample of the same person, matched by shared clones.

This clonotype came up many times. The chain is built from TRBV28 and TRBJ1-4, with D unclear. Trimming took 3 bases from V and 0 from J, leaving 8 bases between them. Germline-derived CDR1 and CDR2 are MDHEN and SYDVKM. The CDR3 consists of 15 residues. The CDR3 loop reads CASSLSGSTNEKLFF. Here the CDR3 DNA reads TGTGCCAGCAGTTTGTCCGGGTCAACTAATGAAAAACTGTTTTTT.

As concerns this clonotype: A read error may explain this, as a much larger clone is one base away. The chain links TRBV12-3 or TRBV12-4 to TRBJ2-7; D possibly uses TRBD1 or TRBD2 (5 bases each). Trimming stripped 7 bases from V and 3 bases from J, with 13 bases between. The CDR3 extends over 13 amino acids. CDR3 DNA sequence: TGTGCCAGCATCGGGGACGTATACTACGAGCAGTACTTC. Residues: CASIGDVYYEQYF.

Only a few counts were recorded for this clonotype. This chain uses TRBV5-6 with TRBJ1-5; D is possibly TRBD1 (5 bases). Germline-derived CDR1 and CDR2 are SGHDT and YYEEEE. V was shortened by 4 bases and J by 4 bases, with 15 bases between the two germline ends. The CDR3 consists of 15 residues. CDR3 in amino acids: CASSHRFERNQPQHF. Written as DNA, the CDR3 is TGTGCCAGCAGCCACAGGTTTGAGCGGAATCAGCCCCAGCATTTT.